This entry lists 16 T cell receptor beta chains sequenced from one sample in a study of blood T cell repertoires in COVID-19. Libraries were prepared by immunoSEQ multiplex PCR; TCRdb keeps only in-frame clonotypes and omits some of them. The data hold over 25,000 clones, with around 85% observed a single time. The sequenced sample consisted of peripheral blood. The receptors come from a human donor in a cohort sampled during active COVID-19.

This clone turned up a few times. V gene TRBV4-1 combines with J gene TRBJ1-6; D perhaps matches TRBD1 (6 bases). CDR3 length equals 14 residues. Trimming took off 8 bases at V and 1 base at J, with 9 bases between the two ends. Germline lookup yields CDR1 MGHRA and CDR2 YSYEKL. CDR3 nucleotide sequence: TGCGCCAGCCAACAGGGTTCCTATAATTCACCCCTCCACTTT. It codes for CASQQGSYNSPLHF.

The chain couples TRBV2 to TRBJ1-5; 7 bases line up with TRBD1. Germline V gene sequence: CDR1 SNHLY, CDR2 FYNNEI. This CDR3 spans 13 amino acids. The V and J ends lost 5 bases and 5 bases, in that order; junction bases with no gene match: 3. CDR3 residues: CASSSRGDQPQHF. The CDR3 bases are TGTGCCAGCAGTAGCAGGGGGGATCAGCCCCAGCATTTT.

CDR3 bases: TGCAGTGCTAGTCCAGCGGCTAGCACAGATACGCAGTATTTT. It yields the protein CSASPAASTDTQYF. This chain uses TRBV20-1 with TRBJ2-3; perhaps TRBD2 as D (5 bases). Germline V gene data show CDR1 as DFQATT and CDR2 as SNEGSKA (reference sequence). The ends were cut back, 3 bases at V and 0 bases at J, with 10 bases in the middle. The CDR3 consists of 14 residues.

The chain is built from TRBV30 and TRBJ1-1; 7 positions match TRBD1. Germline CDR1 reads GTSNPN; CDR2 reads SVGIG (reference sequence). V shed 7 bases and J 4 bases; nucleotides not matched to a gene: 9. The CDR3 runs to 13 residues. CDR3 sequence reads: CASQRGDSTEAFF. The CDR3, as DNA: TGTGCCTCGCAACGAGGGGACAGCACTGAAGCTTTCTTT.

The V gene is TRBV5-6, the J gene TRBJ1-4, with a weak D call TRBD1 (5 bases). Deletions cut 2 bases from V and 4 bases from J, with 12 bases between. From germline, CDR1 is SGHDT and CDR2 YYEEEE. The CDR3 runs to 15 residues. CDR3 region: CASSLRGLDNEKLFF. The CDR3 DNA reads as TGTGCCAGCAGCTTAAGGGGACTTGATAATGAAAAACTGTTTTTT. Full variable domain (outside the CDR3, taken from reference TRBV5-6 and TRBJ1-4): DAGVTQSPTHLIKTRGQQVTLRCSPKSGHDTVSWYQQALGQGPQFIFQYYEEEERQRGNFPDRFSGHQFPNYSSELNVNALLLGDSALYLCASSLRGLDNEKLFFGSGTQLSVL.

V usage is TRBV25-1 and J usage is TRBJ2-4, with D maybe TRBD1 (5 bases). Between the trimmed V and J ends, which lost 1 base and 8 bases, there was a span of 21 bases. Germline CDR1 and CDR2: MGHDK and SYGVNS. The CDR3 extends over 17 amino acids. The CDR3 DNA is TGTGCCAGCAGTGAATTGGGGCTGGCCAACGCGAGACACATTCAGTACTTC. Its protein is CASSELGLANARHIQYF.

This chain uses TRBV6-2 or TRBV6-3 with TRBJ2-7; TRBD2 might be the D (6 bases). The germline CDR1 and CDR2 sequences are MNHEY and SVGEGT. The CDR3 length is 15 residues. The V end lost 6 bases, the J end lost 0 bases, and 15 bases lay between the germline ends. The CDR3 coding sequence is TGTGCCAGCAGCCATGGACTACCGAGCTCCTACGAGCAGTACTTC. Translation: CASSHGLPSSYEQYF.

This clone was seen only once. The chain has TRBV7-9 and TRBJ2-3; D unresolved. Trimming removed 4 bases at V and 1 base at J, with 18 bases between. Per the germline V gene, CDR1 is SEHNR and CDR2 is FQNEAQ (reference sequence). The CDR3 extends over 17 amino acids. CDR3 protein: CASSYPSSGARTDTQYF. Here the CDR3 DNA reads TGTGCCAGCAGCTACCCCTCGTCCGGAGCCCGCACAGATACGCAGTATTTT.

This chain connects TRBV5-4 to TRBJ2-6; 7 bases are shared with TRBD1. Germline CDR1 reads SGHNT; CDR2 reads YYREEE (reference sequence). This CDR3 is 15 amino acids long. V shed 4 bases and J 3 bases; nucleotides not matched to a gene: 4. This chain's CDR3 is CASSEGADGANVLTF. Here the CDR3 DNA reads TGTGCCAGCAGCGAGGGGGCGGATGGGGCCAACGTCCTGACTTTC.

The chain has TRBV25-1 and TRBJ1-1; D gene ambiguous. In germline, CDR1 is MGHDK, CDR2 SYGVNS. The CDR3 consists of 14 residues. V lost 3 bases and J 0 bases, leaving 8 bases between the germline ends. The CDR3 DNA reads as TGTGCCAGCAGTGAGCAGAACATGAACACTGAAGCTTTCTTT. Its translation: CASSEQNMNTEAFF.

By share, this clone ranks as medium-sized. V usage is TRBV10-1 and J usage is TRBJ2-3, with TRBD2 matching 13 bases. The CDR3 sequence is 16 residues long. V lost 4 bases to trimming and J lost 4 bases; unmatched junction nucleotides: 5. Germline V gene lookup returns CDR1 WNHNN and CDR2 SYGVQD (reference sequence). The CDR3 here is CASSGGTSGISDTQYF. For the CDR3, the DNA is TGCGCCAGCAGTGGTGGGACTAGCGGGATTTCAGATACGCAGTATTTT.

The gene calls are TRBV10-3 and TRBJ2-3; D might be TRBD1 (5 bases). CDR3 length: 13 residues. Per germline, CDR1 ENHRY and CDR2 SYGVKD. V lost 6 bases, J lost 2 bases, and 9 bases lay in between. CDR3 protein: CAISGRDTDTQYF. CDR3 sequence (DNA): TGTGCCATCAGCGGCAGGGACACAGATACGCAGTATTTT.

This chain connects TRBV18 to TRBJ2-2, with 8 bases matching TRBD2. Germline assignment: CDR1 KGHSH and CDR2 LQKENI. After removal of 3 bases from V and 5 bases from J, the junction contained 11 bases not matched to a gene. The CDR3 sequence is 17 residues long. CDR3 coding DNA: TGTGCCAGCTCACCGGCCTACCCGGGAGGGCCTACCGGGGAGCTGTTTTTT. It yields the protein CASSPAYPGGPTGELFF.

This clone was seen a handful of times. This chain uses TRBV2 with TRBJ1-2; 9 nucleotides align to TRBD1. V was pared by 4 bases and J by 4 bases, with 4 bases of the junction left unmatched. In germline, CDR1 is SNHLY, CDR2 FYNNEI. The CDR3 is made up of 14 amino acids. This chain's CDR3 is CASSVDRGSYGYTF. The CDR3 region has the DNA TGTGCCAGCAGTGTGGACAGGGGATCCTATGGCTACACCTTC.

The rearrangement uses TRBV27 and TRBJ1-5; D is possibly TRBD1 (6 bases). Per germline, CDR1 MNHEY and CDR2 SMNVEV (reference sequence). Deletions cut 5 bases from V and 0 bases from J, with 11 bases between. This CDR3 comprises 15 residues. This CDR3 reads CASSPQGNSNQPQHF. CDR3 nucleotides: TGTGCCAGCAGTCCACAGGGAAATAGCAATCAGCCCCAGCATTTT.

The chain links TRBV9 to TRBJ2-2, with D possibly matching TRBD2 (5 bases). The CDR3 has 16 residues. Germline-derived CDR1 and CDR2 are SGDLS and YYNGEE. Trimming cost V 1 base and J 4 bases, with 14 bases left between them. The DNA of the CDR3 is TGTGCCAGCAGCGTATCAAGGGTCCGGGGCACCGGGGAGCTGTTTTTT. This encodes CASSVSRVRGTGELFF.